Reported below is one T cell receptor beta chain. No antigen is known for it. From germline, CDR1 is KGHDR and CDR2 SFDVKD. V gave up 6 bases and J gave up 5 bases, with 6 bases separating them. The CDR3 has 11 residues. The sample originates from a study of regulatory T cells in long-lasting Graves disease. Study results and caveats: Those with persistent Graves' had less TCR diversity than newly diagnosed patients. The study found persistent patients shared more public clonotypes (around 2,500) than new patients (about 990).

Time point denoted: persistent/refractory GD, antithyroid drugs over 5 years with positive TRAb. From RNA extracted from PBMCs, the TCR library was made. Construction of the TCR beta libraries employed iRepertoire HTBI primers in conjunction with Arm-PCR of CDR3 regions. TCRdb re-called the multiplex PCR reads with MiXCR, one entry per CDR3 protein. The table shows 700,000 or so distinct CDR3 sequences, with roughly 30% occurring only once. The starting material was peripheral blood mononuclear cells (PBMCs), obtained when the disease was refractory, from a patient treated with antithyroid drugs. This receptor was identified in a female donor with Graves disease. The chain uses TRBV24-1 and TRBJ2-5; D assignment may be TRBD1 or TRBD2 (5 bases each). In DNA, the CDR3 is TGTGCCACCAGTTGGGGGGAGACCCAGTACTTC. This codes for CATSWGETQYF.